The source of this T cell receptor (beta chain) is a study of OX40 agonist ivuxolimab in advanced cancers. V dropped 0 bases and J dropped 5 bases, with 20 bases sitting between them. Germline V gene data show CDR1 as SGHRS and CDR2 as YFSETQ. There are 17 residues in the CDR3. The method was immunoSEQ multiplex PCR; TCRdb's version includes in-frame clones alone and lacks a portion of them. The repertoire holds about 64,000 clones, with about 85% as singletons. The chain employs TRBV5-1 and TRBJ1-1; weak D call: TRBD1 (6 bases). Here the sequenced sample was CD4+ or CD8+ T cells sorted from blood, taken in a trial of the OX40 agonist ivuxolimab. This receptor was obtained from an adult with an advanced solid tumor such as melanoma, head and neck, liver or kidney cancer. The CDR3 loop is CASSLGETGYRRTEAFF. CDR3 coding DNA: TGCGCCAGCAGCTTGGGTGAGACAGGTTACAGGAGGACTGAAGCTTTCTTT.